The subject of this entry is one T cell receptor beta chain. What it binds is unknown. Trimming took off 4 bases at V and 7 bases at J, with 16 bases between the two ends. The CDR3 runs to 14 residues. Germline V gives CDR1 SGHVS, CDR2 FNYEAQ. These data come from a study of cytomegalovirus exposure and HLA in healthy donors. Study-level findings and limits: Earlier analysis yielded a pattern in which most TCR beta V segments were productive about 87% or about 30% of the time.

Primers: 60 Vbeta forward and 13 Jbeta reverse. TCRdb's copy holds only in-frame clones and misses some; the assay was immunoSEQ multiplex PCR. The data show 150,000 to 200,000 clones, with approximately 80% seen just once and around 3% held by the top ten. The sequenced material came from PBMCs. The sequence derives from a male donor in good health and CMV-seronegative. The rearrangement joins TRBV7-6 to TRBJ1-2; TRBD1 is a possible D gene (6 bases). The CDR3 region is CASSSTGRLSGYTF. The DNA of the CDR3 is TGTGCCAGCAGCTCGACAGGACGCTTAAGTGGCTACACCTTC.